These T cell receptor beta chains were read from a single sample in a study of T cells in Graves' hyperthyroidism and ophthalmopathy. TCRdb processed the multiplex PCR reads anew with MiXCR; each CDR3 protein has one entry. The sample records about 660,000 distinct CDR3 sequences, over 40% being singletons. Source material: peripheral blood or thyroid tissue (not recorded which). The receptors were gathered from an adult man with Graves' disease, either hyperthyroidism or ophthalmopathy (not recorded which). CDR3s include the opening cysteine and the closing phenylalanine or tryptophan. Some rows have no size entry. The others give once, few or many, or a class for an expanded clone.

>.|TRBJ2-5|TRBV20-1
CSATTGEGLGLAETQYF
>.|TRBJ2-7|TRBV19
CASSIEIGNYEQYF
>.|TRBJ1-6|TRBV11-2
CASSLGAGVNSPLYF
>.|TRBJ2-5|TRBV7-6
CASSWTTGGSKETQYF
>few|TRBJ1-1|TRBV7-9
CASSQDGTGLGTEAFF
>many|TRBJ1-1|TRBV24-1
CATSSGGGKNTEAFF
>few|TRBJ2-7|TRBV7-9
CASSQERLLEQYF
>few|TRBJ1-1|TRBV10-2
CASSSARGTEAFF
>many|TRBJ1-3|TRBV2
CASSGSGESGNTIYF
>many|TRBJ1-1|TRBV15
CATSRVPGEAFF
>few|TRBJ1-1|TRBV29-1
CSVEGGLTMNTEAFF
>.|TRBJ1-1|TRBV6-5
CASSSPDRAVGAFF
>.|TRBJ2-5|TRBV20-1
CSARDTRRETQYF
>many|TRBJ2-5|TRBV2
CASSIGTVETQYF
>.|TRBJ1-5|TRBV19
CAWSQMGGGQPQHF
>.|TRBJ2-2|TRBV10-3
CAISVGQAGDTGELFF
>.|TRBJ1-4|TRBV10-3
CASMNSGTGNQKLFF
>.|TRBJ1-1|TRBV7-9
CASSLPRDSKTEAFF
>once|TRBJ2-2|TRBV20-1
CSARPHGTGELFF
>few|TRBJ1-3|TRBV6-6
CASSSYRGPGNTIYF
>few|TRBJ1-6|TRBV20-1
CSARDHGTGAGNSPLHF
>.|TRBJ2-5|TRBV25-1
CASSETRQGLSQTQYF
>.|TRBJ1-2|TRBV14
CASSQGWTVNYGYTF
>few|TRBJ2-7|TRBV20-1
CSARSAPTHYEQYF
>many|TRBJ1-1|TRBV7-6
CASSLVLGSGTEAFF
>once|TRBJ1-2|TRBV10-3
CAIRDAGLYGYTF
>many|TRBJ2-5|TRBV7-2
CASSLNGETQYF
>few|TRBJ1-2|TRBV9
CASSVGTATYGYTF
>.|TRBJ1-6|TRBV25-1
CASRKKGQHFSPLHF
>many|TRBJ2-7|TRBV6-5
CASSSDRTYEQYF
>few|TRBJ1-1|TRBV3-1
CASSQDRAGMAFF
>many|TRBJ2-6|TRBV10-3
CAISEGDVLTF
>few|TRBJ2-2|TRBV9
CASSGTDRTTGELFF
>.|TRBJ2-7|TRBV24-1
CATSEGGGVECYEQYF
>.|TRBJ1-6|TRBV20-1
CSVSPGQGNSPLHF
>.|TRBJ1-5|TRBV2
CASSLEGFGGGPNQPQHF
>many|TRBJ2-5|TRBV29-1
CSVRWGQETQYF
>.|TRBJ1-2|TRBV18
CASSPPMQGADGYTF
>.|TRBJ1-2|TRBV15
CATSRDHLGAEYGYTF
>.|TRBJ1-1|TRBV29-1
CSVVGGRFTEAFF
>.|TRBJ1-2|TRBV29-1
CSVAPGLSNYGYTF
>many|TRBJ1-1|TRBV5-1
CASSFGEGETEAFF
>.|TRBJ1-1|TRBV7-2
CASRSGGGDEAFF
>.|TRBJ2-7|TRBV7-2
CASSIGQEYYEQYF
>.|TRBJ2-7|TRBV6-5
CASSYLTKGEQYF
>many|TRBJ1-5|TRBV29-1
CSVRGDRPQHF
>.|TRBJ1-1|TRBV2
CASSEGRVNTEAFF
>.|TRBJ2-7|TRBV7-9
CASSFTSGSYEQYF
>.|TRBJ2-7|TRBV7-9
CASSSAGLHYEQYF